This entry concerns a single T cell receptor (beta chain). This specimen comes from a study of cytomegalovirus exposure and HLA in healthy donors. Background on the study: An early data release held approximately 85 million unique TCRs from HLA-typed donors.

Per germline, CDR1 SGHTA and CDR2 FQGNSA. Trimming removed 1 base at V and 4 bases at J, with 5 bases between. The CDR3 totals 13 residues. Researchers ran the PCR with 60 Vbeta and 13 Jbeta primers. Assay: immunoSEQ multiplex PCR; the TCRdb copy retains only in-frame clones and omits some. This table has roughly 170,000 clones, roughly 87% appearing once. The specimen sequenced was PBMCs. The receptor comes from a man aged 50 or older in good health and CMV-seronegative. The chain combines TRBV7-2 with TRBJ1-5; D unresolved. The CDR3, as DNA: TGTGCCAGCAGCTTAGTCAGAAATCAGCCCCAGCATTTT. Its translation is CASSLVRNQPQHF. Looking up the rest from reference TRBV7-2 and TRBJ1-5 gives the full variable domain: GAGVSQSPSNKVTEKGKDVELRCDPISGHTALYWYRQSLGQGLEFLIYFQGNSAPDKSGLPSDRFSAERTGGSVSTLTIQRTQQEDSAVYLCASSLVRNQPQHFGDGTRLSIL.